Listed here is a single TCR beta chain. What antigen it recognizes has not been identified. Base qualities are not at hand, and no much larger clone is one base apart. Sequenced using an Illumina HiSeq 1500. TCRdb ran its own pipeline on the public reads, namely fastp trimming at Q25 and MiXCR clone calling, and kept in-frame beta chains. Rows with one shared CDR3 protein collapse into an entry with the most common genes and DNA. Across this sample there are about 230,000 distinct CDR3 sequences, with about 23% seen only once. The ten biggest clones cover 15% to 20% of the sample. The entry originates in a study of T cell repertoires in cytomegalovirus infection (dated by TCRdb to between 2018 and 2020). Describing the broader study: The HLA type of each donor mattered for the analysis, because public TCR beta signatures pointed to carriage of CMV infection along with the matching HLA type. What the work shows at the level of the full study, not this receptor alone: The ex vivo response was dominated by HLA-C-restricted CMV-specific TCR beta clonotypes, which also provided the single most frequent clonotype in two of eight donors. In both this cohort and an independent roughly 360-donor cohort, the cumulative frequency of public TCR beta family members distinguished carriers of CMV infection plus the relevant HLA type.

CDR1 and CDR2, per the germline V gene (reference sequence), are DFQATT and SNEGSKA. The V and J ends are trimmed by 0 bases and 5 bases, leaving 15 bases between them. The CDR3 runs 15 residues from the cysteine to the phenylalanine. Just the 45-base CDR3 DNA is kept, in frame starting at base 1. The sample consisted of CD8+ T cells from PBMCs. The rearranged chain carries TRBV20-1 and TRBJ2-3, and TRBD1 may be the D gene, going by 6 matching bases. The TCR originated in a human donor in good health (CMV status not recorded). Some clones in this sample may be carry-over from other donors' samples. The CDR3 is CSARDLRGQGDTQYF. DNA sequence: TGCAGTGCTAGAGATCTCAGGGGCCAGGGAGATACGCAGTATTTT.